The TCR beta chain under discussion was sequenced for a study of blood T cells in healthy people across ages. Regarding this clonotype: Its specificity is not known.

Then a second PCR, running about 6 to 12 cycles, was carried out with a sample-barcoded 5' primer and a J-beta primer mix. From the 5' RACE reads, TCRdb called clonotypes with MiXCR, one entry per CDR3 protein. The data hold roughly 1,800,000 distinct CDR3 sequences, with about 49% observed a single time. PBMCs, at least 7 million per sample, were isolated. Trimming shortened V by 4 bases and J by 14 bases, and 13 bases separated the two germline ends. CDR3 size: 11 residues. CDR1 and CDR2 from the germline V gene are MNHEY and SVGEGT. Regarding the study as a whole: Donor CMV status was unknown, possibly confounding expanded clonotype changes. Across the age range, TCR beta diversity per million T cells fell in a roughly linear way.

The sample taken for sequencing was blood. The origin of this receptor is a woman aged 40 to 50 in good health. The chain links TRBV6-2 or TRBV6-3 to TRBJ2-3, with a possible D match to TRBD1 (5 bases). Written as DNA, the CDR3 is TGTGCCAGCAGTTTCTCAGGGTCGGCGTATTTT. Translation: CASSFSGSAYF.